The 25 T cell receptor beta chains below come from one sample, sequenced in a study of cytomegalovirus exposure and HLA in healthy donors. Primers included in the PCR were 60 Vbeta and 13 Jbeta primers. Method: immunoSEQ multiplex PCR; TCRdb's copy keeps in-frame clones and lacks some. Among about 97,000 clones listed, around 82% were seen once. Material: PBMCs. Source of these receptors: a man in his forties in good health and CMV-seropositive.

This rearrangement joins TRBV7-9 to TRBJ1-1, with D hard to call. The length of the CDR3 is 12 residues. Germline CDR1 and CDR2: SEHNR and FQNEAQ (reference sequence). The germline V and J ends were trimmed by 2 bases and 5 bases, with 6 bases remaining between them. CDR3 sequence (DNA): TGTGCCAGCAGCTTATTCAGTACTGAAGCTTTCTTT. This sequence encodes CASSLFSTEAFF. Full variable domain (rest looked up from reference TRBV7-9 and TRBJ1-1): DTGVSQNPRHKITKRGQNVTFRCDPISEHNRLYWYRQTLGQGPEFLTYFQNEAQLEKSRLLSDRFSAERPKGSFSTLEIQRTEQGDSAMYLCASSLFSTEAFFGQGTRLTVV.

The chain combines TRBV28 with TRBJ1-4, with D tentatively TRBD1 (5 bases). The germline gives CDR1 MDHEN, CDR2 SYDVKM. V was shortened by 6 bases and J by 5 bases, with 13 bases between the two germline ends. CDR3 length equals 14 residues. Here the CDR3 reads CASSSPGGNEKLFF. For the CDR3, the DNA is TGTGCCAGCAGCTCTCCCGGGGGAAATGAAAAACTGTTTTTT. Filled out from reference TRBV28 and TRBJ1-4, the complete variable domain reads DVKVTQSSRYLVKRTGEKVFLECVQDMDHENMFWYRQDPGLGLRLIYFSYDVKMKEKGDIPEGYSVSREKKERFSLILESASTNQTSMYLCASSSPGGNEKLFFGSGTQLSVL.

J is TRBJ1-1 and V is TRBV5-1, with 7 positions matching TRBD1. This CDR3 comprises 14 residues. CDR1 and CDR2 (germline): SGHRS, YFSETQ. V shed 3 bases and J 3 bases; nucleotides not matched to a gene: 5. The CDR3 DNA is TGCGCCAGCAGCTCACAGGGGTTAGACACTGAAGCTTTCTTT. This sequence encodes CASSSQGLDTEAFF.

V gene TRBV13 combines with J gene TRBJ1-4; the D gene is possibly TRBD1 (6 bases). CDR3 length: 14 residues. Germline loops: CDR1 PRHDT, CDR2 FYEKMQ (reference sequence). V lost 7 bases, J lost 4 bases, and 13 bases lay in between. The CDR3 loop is CASNRDGYNEKLFF. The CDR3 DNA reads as TGTGCCAGCAACAGGGACGGATATAATGAAAAACTGTTTTTT. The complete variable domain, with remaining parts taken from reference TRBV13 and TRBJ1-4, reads AAGVIQSPRHLIKEKRETATLKCYPIPRHDTVYWYQQGPGQDPQFLISFYEKMQSDKGSIPDRFSAQQFSDYHSELNMSSLELGDSALYFCASNRDGYNEKLFFGSGTQLSVL.

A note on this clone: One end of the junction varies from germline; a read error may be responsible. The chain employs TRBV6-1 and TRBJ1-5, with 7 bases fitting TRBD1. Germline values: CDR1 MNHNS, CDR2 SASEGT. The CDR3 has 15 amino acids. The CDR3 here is CTSSRTGGSNQPQHF. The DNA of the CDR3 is TGTACCAGCAGTCGGACAGGAGGGAGCAATCAGCCCCAGCATTTT.

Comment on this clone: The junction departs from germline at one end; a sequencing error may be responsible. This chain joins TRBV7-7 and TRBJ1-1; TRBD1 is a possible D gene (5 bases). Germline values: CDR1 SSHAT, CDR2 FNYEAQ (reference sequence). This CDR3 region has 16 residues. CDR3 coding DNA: TGTGCTAGCAGCCAAACCCGCCAAGGGGTGAGGACTGAAGCTTTCTTT. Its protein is CASSQTRQGVRTEAFF.

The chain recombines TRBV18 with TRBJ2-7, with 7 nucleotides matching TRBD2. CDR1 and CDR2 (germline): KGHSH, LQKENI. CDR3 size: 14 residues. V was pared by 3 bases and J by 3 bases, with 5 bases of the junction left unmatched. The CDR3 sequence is CASSPSGVNYEQYF. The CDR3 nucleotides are TGTGCCAGCTCACCCAGCGGGGTAAACTACGAGCAGTACTTC.

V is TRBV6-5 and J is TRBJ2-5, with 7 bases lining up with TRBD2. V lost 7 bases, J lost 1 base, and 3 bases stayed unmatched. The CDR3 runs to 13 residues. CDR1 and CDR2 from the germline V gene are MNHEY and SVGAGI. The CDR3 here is CASNGLVQETQYF. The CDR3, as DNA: TGTGCCAGCAATGGACTAGTCCAAGAGACCCAGTACTTC.

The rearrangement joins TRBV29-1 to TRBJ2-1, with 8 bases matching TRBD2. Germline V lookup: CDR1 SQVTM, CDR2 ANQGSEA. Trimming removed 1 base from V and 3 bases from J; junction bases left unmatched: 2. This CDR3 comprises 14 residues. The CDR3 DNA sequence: TGCAGCGTTGAAGCAGCGGGGGACTACAATGAGCAGTTCTTC. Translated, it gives CSVEAAGDYNEQFF.

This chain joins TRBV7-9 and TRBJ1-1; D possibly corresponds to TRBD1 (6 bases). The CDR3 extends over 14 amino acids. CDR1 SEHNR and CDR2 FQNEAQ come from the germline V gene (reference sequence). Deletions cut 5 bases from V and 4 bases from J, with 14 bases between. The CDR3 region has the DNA TGTGCCAGCAGCCGGTTACAGGGAGCCACTGAAGCTTTCTTT. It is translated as CASSRLQGATEAFF.

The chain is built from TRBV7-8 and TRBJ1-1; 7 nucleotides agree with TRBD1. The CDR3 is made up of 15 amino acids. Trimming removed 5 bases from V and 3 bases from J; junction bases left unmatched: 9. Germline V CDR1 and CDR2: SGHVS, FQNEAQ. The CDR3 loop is CASSRSGTADTEAFF. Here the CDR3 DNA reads TGTGCCAGCAGCCGCTCCGGGACAGCCGACACTGAAGCTTTCTTT.

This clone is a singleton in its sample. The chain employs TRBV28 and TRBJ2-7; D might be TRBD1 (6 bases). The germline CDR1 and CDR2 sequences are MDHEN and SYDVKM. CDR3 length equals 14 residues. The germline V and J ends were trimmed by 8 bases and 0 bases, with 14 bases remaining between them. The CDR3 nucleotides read TGTGCCAGCCTGCCCCCAGGGGCCTCCTACGAGCAGTACTTC. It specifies CASLPPGASYEQYF.

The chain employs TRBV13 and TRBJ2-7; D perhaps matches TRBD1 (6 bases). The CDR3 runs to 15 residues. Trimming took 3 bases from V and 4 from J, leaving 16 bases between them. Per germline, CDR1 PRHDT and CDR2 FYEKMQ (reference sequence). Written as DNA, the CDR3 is TGTGCCAGCAGCTTGGGGCTCGGCAGGGGATACGAGCAGTACTTC. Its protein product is CASSLGLGRGYEQYF.

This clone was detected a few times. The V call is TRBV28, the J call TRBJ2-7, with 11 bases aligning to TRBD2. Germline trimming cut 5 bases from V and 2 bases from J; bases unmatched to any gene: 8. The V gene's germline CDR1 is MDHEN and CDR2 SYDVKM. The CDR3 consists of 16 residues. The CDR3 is CASSPQTSGVTYEQYF. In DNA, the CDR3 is TGTGCCAGCAGTCCCCAGACTAGCGGGGTTACCTACGAGCAGTACTTC.

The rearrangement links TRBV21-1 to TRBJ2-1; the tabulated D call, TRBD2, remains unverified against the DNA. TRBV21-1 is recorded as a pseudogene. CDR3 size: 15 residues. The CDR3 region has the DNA TGTGCCAGCAGCCCCCATCGGGGGGCCGACAATGAGCAGTTCTTC. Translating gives CASSPHRGADNEQFF.

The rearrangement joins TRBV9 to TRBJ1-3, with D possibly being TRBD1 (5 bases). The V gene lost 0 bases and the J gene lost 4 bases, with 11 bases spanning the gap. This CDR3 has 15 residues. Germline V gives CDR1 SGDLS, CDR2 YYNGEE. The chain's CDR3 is CASSVGRGAGNTIYF. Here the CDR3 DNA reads TGTGCCAGCAGCGTAGGAAGGGGCGCGGGAAACACCATATATTTT.

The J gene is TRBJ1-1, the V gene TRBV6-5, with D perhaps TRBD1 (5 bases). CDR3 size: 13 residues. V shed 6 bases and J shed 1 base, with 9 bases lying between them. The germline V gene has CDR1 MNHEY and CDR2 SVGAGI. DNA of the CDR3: TGTGCCAGCAGGCGGGACGGGAACACTGAAGCTTTCTTT. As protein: CASRRDGNTEAFF.

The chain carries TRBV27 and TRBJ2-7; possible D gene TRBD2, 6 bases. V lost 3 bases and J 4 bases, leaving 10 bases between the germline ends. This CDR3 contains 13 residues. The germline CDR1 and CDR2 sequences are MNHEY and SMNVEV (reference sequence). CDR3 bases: TGTGCCAGCAGTTTTAGCGGCAAATACGAGCAGTACTTC. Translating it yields CASSFSGKYEQYF.

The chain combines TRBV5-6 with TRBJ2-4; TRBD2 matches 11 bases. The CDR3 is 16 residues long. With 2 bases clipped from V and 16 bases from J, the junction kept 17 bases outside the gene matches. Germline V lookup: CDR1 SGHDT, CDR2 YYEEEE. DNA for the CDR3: TGTGCCAGCAGCTTCCTAGCGGGGGGCCCTAGGGACAGTCAATACTTC. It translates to CASSFLAGGPRDSQYF.

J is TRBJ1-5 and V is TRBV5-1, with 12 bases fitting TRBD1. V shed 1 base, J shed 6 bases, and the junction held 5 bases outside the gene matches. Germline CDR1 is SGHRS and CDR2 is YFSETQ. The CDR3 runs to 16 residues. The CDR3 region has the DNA TGCGCCAGCAGCTTGTCGGGACAGGGGGCGGGTCAGCCCCAGCATTTT. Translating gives CASSLSGQGAGQPQHF.

CDR3 in amino acids: CASSRGGYNEQFF. The CDR3 coding sequence is TGTGCCAGTAGTCGCGGGGGTTACAATGAGCAGTTCTTC. The chain couples TRBV19 to TRBJ2-1; the match to TRBD2 covers 7 bases. The V segment lost 5 bases and the J segment 4 bases; nucleotides outside the gene matches: 2. This CDR3 has 13 amino acids. Germline CDR1 is LNHDA and CDR2 is SQIVND (reference sequence).

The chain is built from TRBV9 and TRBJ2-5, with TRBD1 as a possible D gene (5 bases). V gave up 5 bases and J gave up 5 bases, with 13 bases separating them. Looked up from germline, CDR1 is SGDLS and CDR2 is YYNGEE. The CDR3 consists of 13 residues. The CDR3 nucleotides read TGTGCCAGCAGTAATGGGGCCGAGGAGACCCAGTACTTC. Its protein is CASSNGAEETQYF.

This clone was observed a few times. CDR3 DNA: TGCGCCAGCAGCTTGGTTCTAGCGAAGAGGGGTGAGCAGTTCTTC. Its translation: CASSLVLAKRGEQFF. The rearrangement uses TRBV5-1 and TRBJ2-1; tentative D call: TRBD2 (6 bases). Germline CDR1 SGHRS, CDR2 YFSETQ. The ends were cut back, 0 bases at V and 9 bases at J, with 16 bases in the middle. This CDR3 contains 15 residues.

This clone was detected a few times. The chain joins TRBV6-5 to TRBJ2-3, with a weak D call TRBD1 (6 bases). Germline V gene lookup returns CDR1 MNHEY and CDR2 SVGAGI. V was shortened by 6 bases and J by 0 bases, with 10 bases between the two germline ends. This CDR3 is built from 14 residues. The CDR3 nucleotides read TGTGCCAGCAGACTACAGGGAAGCACAGATACGCAGTATTTT. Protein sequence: CASRLQGSTDTQYF.

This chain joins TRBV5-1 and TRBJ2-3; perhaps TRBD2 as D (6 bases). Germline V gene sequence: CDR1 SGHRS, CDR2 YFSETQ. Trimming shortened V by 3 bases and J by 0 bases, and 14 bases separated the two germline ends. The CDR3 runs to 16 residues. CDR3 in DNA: TGCGCCAGCAGCTGGGGGGACCGCACTAGCACAGATACGCAGTATTTT. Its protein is CASSWGDRTSTDTQYF.